This T cell receptor (beta chain) is drawn from a study of OX40 agonist ivuxolimab in advanced cancers. Details on this clone: Its antigen remains unidentified.

General study results and limits: Some of the lowest clonal expansion was seen in partial responders at 0.1-3.0 mg/kg. Antigen specificity remained undetermined for the expanded peripheral T cells. CD8+ T cells averaged more expanded clones than CD4+.

V trimming: 6 bases; J trimming: 5 bases; junction bases outside the gene matches: 12. The CDR3 has 15 residues. CDR1 is MNHEY, CDR2 SMNVEV, per germline (reference sequence). The table came from immunoSEQ multiplex PCR; TCRdb's copy has only in-frame clones and leaves some out. The sample includes roughly 66,000 clones, over 80% of them seen just once. The rearrangement links TRBV27 to TRBJ1-1, with 7 bases matching TRBD1. The source is an adult with an advanced solid tumor such as melanoma, head and neck, liver or kidney cancer. Sequencing was performed on CD4+ or CD8+ T cells sorted from blood, taken in a trial of the OX40 agonist ivuxolimab. The CDR3 is CASSPDNRGMTEAFF. The CDR3, as DNA: TGTGCCAGCAGCCCAGATAACAGGGGTATGACTGAAGCTTTCTTT.